This record concerns one T cell receptor (beta chain) sequence. Antigen: not known. V shed 6 bases and J 2 bases; nucleotides not matched to a gene: 7. Germline V gene data show CDR1 as MNHEY and CDR2 as SMNVEV (reference sequence). This CDR3 contains 15 residues. 13 Jbeta primers and 60 Vbeta primers were used for the PCR. The repertoire was sequenced with immunoSEQ multiplex PCR; TCRdb's copy has only in-frame clones and lacks some. The sample has around 150,000 clones, around 79% seen once; the top ten hold about 4.5%. The data are from a study of cytomegalovirus exposure and HLA in healthy donors. Study at large: The roughly 120 million unique TCR beta sequences, from roughly 170 million T cells, were found by an earlier analysis. Study-wide results and limits: In a later analysis, a missense DCLRE1C variant was linked to TCR beta V- and J-gene trimming. In vitro assays verified that a few CMV-associated chains recognized CMV antigens specifically. Productive rates of about 90% or about 30% were seen for most TCR beta V segments in an earlier analysis.

The receptor was derived from a middle-aged man in good health and CMV-seronegative. The rearrangement links TRBV27 to TRBJ2-3; 8 bases are a match to TRBD2. Sample: PBMCs. CDR3 residues: CASSLISGNTDTQYF. DNA of the CDR3: TGTGCCAGCAGCCTGATTAGCGGGAACACAGATACGCAGTATTTT.